Below are 2 T cell receptor beta chains sequenced from a single sample in a study of shared clonotypes between healthy human individuals (dated by TCRdb to 2019 to 2021). To prepare the library, the immunoSEQ multiplex PCR assay was applied. TCRdb mirrors the immuneACCESS table, restricted to in-frame sequences. Some clones are absent from its copies; in checked studies, under half trace to an unresolved V gene, and the reason for the others is unknown. This sample is represented by some 1,900,000 clones; just under 95% of them were singletons. The ten biggest clones cover 1.2% of the sample. CD8 naive samples consisted of CD45RO-negative cells that were positively selected for CCR7, yielding a CD45RA+CCR7+ population without TemRA cells. Specimen: naive CD8+ T cells sorted from blood. In the paper's terms, the cell subset or site label means: CD45RA+CCR7+. The receptors here all came from a man aged 18 to 30 in good health.

The V call is TRBV27, the J call TRBJ1-6; 8 positions agree with TRBD1. Germline CDR1 MNHEY, CDR2 SMNVEV (reference sequence). The CDR3 runs to 14 residues. J was trimmed by 10 bases and V by 2 bases; bases with no gene match: 4. CDR3 residues: CASSLQGAASPLHF. CDR3 nucleotide sequence: TGTGCCAGCAGTTTACAGGGGGCGGCATCACCCCTCCACTTT.

The chain recombines TRBV11-2 with TRBJ2-1, with 12 bases matching TRBD2. The CDR3 totals 15 residues. Germline assignment: CDR1 SGHAT and CDR2 FQNNGV. After removal of 5 bases from V and 8 bases from J, the junction contained 7 bases not matched to a gene. The CDR3 region is CASSPGTSGLDEQFF. CDR3 in DNA: TGTGCCAGCAGCCCCGGGACTAGCGGGTTGGATGAGCAGTTCTTC.